What follows are 13 T cell receptor beta chains derived from one specimen sequenced in a study of cytomegalovirus exposure and HLA in healthy donors. The PCR had 60 Vbeta and 13 Jbeta primers. Method: immunoSEQ multiplex PCR; TCRdb's copy keeps in-frame clones and lacks some. The table includes about 100,000 clones, around 77% detected once. Material: PBMCs. The source of these receptors is a woman aged 55-75 years in good health and CMV-seropositive.

This chain joins TRBV25-1 and TRBJ2-7; 9 bases fit TRBD2. Germline V gene data show CDR1 as MGHDK and CDR2 as SYGVNS. V was pared by 11 bases and J by 4 bases, with 12 bases of the junction left unmatched. The CDR3 covers 14 residues. CDR3 in amino acids: CAASNERGAYEQYF. The CDR3 DNA sequence: TGTGCCGCCTCGAACGAGCGGGGGGCTTACGAGCAGTACTTC.

The CDR3 DNA sequence: TGTGCCAGCAGCGGCACAGTTCCACCCTACAATGAGCAGTTCTTC. The encoded protein is CASSGTVPPYNEQFF. The rearrangement links TRBV9 to TRBJ2-1; unclear D gene. Germline lookup yields CDR1 SGDLS and CDR2 YYNGEE. There are 15 residues in the CDR3. Deletions cut 3 bases from V and 2 bases from J, with 12 bases between.

The V call is TRBV6-1, the J call TRBJ2-1; 14 positions agree with TRBD2. The V gene's germline CDR1 is MNHNS and CDR2 SASEGT. V shed 6 bases and J 7 bases; nucleotides not matched to a gene: 5. The CDR3 totals 15 residues. CDR3 in amino acids: CASRTSGRGRNEQFF. DNA for the CDR3: TGTGCCAGCAGGACTAGCGGGAGGGGGAGGAATGAGCAGTTCTTC.

This clone turned up a few times. The V and J genes are TRBV6-4 and TRBJ2-1; TRBD1 agrees at 9 bases. The CDR3 is made up of 15 amino acids. CDR1 MRHNA and CDR2 SNTAGT come from the germline V gene. V trimming: 3 bases; J trimming: 4 bases; junction bases outside the gene matches: 4. This CDR3 reads CASSDSTGGYNEQFF. The CDR3 coding sequence is TGTGCCAGCAGTGATTCGACAGGGGGATACAATGAGCAGTTCTTC.

The J gene is TRBJ2-3, the V gene TRBV11-2; 10 bases agree with TRBD2. V trimming: 2 bases; J trimming: 0 bases; junction bases outside the gene matches: 2. There are 16 residues in the CDR3. Germline V gives CDR1 SGHAT, CDR2 FQNNGV. CDR3 loop: CASSLPTSGSTDTQYF. CDR3 in DNA: TGTGCCAGCAGCTTACCGACTAGCGGGAGCACAGATACGCAGTATTTT.

The rearrangement links TRBV29-1 to TRBJ2-1, with a tentative D call TRBD2 (6 bases). Germline lookup yields CDR1 SQVTM and CDR2 ANQGSEA. The CDR3 length is 11 residues. Trimming shortened V by 7 bases and J by 5 bases, and 9 bases separated the two germline ends. The CDR3 region has the DNA TGCAGCGCACGGGAGCACAATGAGCAGTTCTTC. This encodes CSAREHNEQFF.

The J gene is TRBJ1-3, the V gene TRBV5-5; weak D call: TRBD1 (6 bases). With 0 bases removed from V and 4 bases from J, the gap between germline ends came to 8 bases. The CDR3 spans 14 residues. CDR1 and CDR2 from the germline V gene are SGHKS and YYEKEE (reference sequence). The DNA for the CDR3 is TGTGCCAGCAGCTTGGATGGACAGGGAAACACCATATATTTT. Translated: CASSLDGQGNTIYF.

The count of this clone is one. The J gene is TRBJ2-7, the V gene TRBV28, with 10 bases fitting TRBD2. The CDR3 covers 15 residues. CDR1 is MDHEN and CDR2 is SYDVKM in the germline V gene. Germline trimming cut 3 bases from V and 7 bases from J; bases unmatched to any gene: 9. The CDR3 is CASSFIRAGGREQYF. CDR3 DNA sequence: TGTGCCAGCAGTTTTATTCGAGCGGGAGGGCGGGAGCAGTACTTC.

The J gene is TRBJ1-1, the V gene TRBV5-1, with a tentative D call TRBD1 (5 bases). The CDR3 is 15 amino acids. Trimming pared 4 bases from V and 1 base from J, leaving 14 bases between. CDR1 SGHRS and CDR2 YFSETQ come from the germline V gene. The DNA for the CDR3 is TGCGCCAGCAGCCTTACCCGACAGCAGAACACTGAAGCTTTCTTT. Its protein product is CASSLTRQQNTEAFF.

The chain joins TRBV11-2 to TRBJ1-4; TRBD1 might be the D (5 bases). The CDR3 sequence is 15 residues long. V lost 5 bases and J 7 bases, leaving 17 bases between the germline ends. The V gene's germline CDR1 is SGHAT and CDR2 FQNNGV. The CDR3 loop reads CASSRLIGVSEKLFF. The CDR3 region has the DNA TGTGCCAGCAGCCGTCTAATAGGGGTGAGTGAAAAACTGTTTTTT.

This clone was detected a few times. The chain has TRBV19 and TRBJ1-1, with D maybe TRBD1 (6 bases). The ends were cut back, 3 bases at V and 5 bases at J, with 10 bases in the middle. The CDR3 loop spans 13 amino acids. The germline V gene has CDR1 LNHDA and CDR2 SQIVND (reference sequence). The CDR3: CASSIRQATEAFF. The CDR3 coding sequence is TGTGCCAGTAGTATTCGACAGGCGACTGAAGCTTTCTTT.

The chain combines TRBV19 with TRBJ1-5, with TRBD1 matching 9 bases. V trimming: 6 bases; J trimming: 6 bases; junction bases outside the gene matches: 21. Germline values: CDR1 LNHDA, CDR2 SQIVND (reference sequence). The CDR3 extends over 19 amino acids. CDR3 sequence reads: CASSYQIYNRDRESQPQHF. DNA of the CDR3: TGTGCCAGTAGCTACCAGATATATAACCGGGACAGGGAGTCTCAGCCCCAGCATTTT.

V and J are TRBV10-1 and TRBJ2-3; a weak D match, TRBD1 (6 bases). Germline V gives CDR1 WNHNN, CDR2 SYGVQD (reference sequence). Trimming took 3 bases from V and 3 from J, leaving 10 bases between them. This CDR3 has 14 amino acids. CDR3 region: CASSDRGLTDTQYF. For the CDR3, the DNA is TGCGCCAGCAGTGACAGGGGATTAACAGATACGCAGTATTTT.